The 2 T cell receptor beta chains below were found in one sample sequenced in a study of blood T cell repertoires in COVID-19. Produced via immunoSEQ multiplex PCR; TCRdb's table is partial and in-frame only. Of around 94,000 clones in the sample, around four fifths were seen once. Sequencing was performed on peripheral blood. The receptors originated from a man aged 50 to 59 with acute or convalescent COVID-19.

CDR3 nucleotide sequence: TGTGCCAGCAGCGCCCGGACAGTGCAGTTCTTC. This sequence encodes CASSARTVQFF. This rearrangement joins TRBV11-2 to TRBJ2-1, with D perhaps matching TRBD1 (6 bases). This CDR3 has 11 residues. Trimming cost V 5 bases and J 12 bases, with 11 bases left between them. In germline, CDR1 is SGHAT, CDR2 FQNNGV.

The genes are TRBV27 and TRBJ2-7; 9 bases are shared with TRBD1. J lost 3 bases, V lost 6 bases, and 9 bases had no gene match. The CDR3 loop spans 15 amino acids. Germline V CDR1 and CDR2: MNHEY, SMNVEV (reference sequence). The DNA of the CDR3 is TGTGCCAGCAGCCGTACAGGGGGCGTGAACTACGAGCAGTACTTC. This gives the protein CASSRTGGVNYEQYF.